This TCR beta chain was obtained from a study of T cell repertoires in aging, cancer and after chemotherapy. Study-wide context: The whole study produced a dataset of around 8.4 million TCR reads.

The study's findings and limits: Age-matched healthy donors had significantly more diverse, less clonal blood TCR repertoires than untreated cancer patients. In each cancer cohort, median generation probability increased across chemotherapy, suggesting thymic output rebounded. Healthy donors lost TCR diversity with age mainly through richness, cancer patients through richness and evenness.

Trimming cost V 10 bases and J 8 bases, with 8 bases left between them. Germline CDR1 is MNHEY and CDR2 is SMNVEV (reference sequence). The CDR3 spans 10 residues. TCR beta rearrangements were amplified from peripheral blood genomic DNA. Multiplex touch-down PCR with TRB-A/B primers amplified rearranged V-D-J TRB sequences. TCRdb fed the multiplex PCR reads into MiXCR, producing one record per CDR3 protein. The sample consists of roughly 5,000 distinct CDR3 sequences, approximately 22% of them appearing once. This clonotype was counted a few times. Its antigen is unknown. The sequenced sample was blood. The origin of this receptor is a human donor in good health. The donor label of this sample is uncertain. V gene TRBV27 combines with J gene TRBJ2-2, with D tentatively TRBD2 (5 bases). The CDR3 nucleotides are TGTGCCACGCCGGGGGGGGAGCTGTTTTTT. Its protein is CATPGGELFF.